This T cell receptor beta chain came from a study of blood T cell repertoires in COVID-19. Study in general: Italy, Spain and the United States were the sources of the convalescent and acute COVID-19 samples. T cells, B-cell-depleted T cells, or PBMCs provided the cDNA or gDNA that served as material.

This clone came up a few times. The CDR3 length is 16 residues. In the authors' workflow: Reference gene primer amplification yielded estimated nucleated cell counts. Generated by immunoSEQ multiplex PCR, the TCRdb table keeps only in-frame clones and is missing some. Clone size and the V and J calls come from that table; the DNA yielded D and trimming. The sample holds approximately 150,000 clones, over 75% seen once. The clonotype comes from a human donor in a cohort sampled during active COVID-19. Material: peripheral blood. This chain connects TRBV21-1 to TRBJ2-1; the table names TRBD2, a call not compared with the DNA. TRBV21-1 is classified as a pseudogene. CDR3 DNA sequence: TGTGCCAGCAGCAAAGTGGCGAGGGCTGCCATCAATGAGCAGTTCTTC. Its protein product is CASSKVARAAINEQFF.